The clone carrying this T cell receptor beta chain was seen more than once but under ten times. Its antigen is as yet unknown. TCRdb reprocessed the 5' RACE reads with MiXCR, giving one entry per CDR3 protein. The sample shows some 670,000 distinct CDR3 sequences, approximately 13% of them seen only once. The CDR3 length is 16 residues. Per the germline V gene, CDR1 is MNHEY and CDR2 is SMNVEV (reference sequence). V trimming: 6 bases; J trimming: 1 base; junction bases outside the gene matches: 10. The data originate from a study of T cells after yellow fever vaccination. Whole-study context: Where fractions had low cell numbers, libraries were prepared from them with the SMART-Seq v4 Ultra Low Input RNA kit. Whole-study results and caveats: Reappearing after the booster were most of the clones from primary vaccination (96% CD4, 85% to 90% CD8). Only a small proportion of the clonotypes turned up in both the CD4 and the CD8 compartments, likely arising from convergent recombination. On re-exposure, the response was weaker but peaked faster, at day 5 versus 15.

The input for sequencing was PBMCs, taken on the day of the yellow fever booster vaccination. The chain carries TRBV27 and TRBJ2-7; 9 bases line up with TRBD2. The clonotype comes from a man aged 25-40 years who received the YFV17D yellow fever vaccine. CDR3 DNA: TGTGCCAGCAGCCTAGGGGAAGCGGGAGGTTCCTACGAGCAGTACTTC. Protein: CASSLGEAGGSYEQYF.